This T cell receptor (beta chain) derives from a study of regulatory T cells in long-lasting Graves disease. Study details: Antithyroid drugs had been given to newly diagnosed Graves' patients for under 3 months.

This clonotype was detected many times. Antigen: not known. Sample time point: newly diagnosed GD, antithyroid drugs for less than 3 months. The authors made the TCR library using RNA they extracted from PBMCs. Arm-PCR of CDR3 regions and iRepertoire HTBI primers were the basis on which TCR beta libraries were built. TCRdb called the multiplex PCR reads again in MiXCR, with one record for every CDR3 protein. The sample carries just over 600,000 distinct CDR3 sequences, 16% recorded once. Findings and caveats of the study: Persistent disease was characterized by preferential usage of TRBV28, TRBJ1-2 and TRBJ2-5.

The CDR3 length is 17 residues. V lost 3 bases and J lost 8, with 24 bases in between. The V gene's germline CDR1 is SGHTA and CDR2 FQGNSA. The data were also submitted as part of a second study, on T cells in Graves' hyperthyroidism and ophthalmopathy.

Sequenced material: peripheral blood mononuclear cells (PBMCs), taken at new diagnosis, from a patient treated with antithyroid drugs. The genes are TRBV7-2 and TRBJ2-3; D tentatively fits TRBD1 or TRBD2 (6 bases each). The clonotype originates from a woman in her twenties or thirties with Graves disease. CDR3 sequence: CASSLAGGGTVVGTQYF. The CDR3 nucleotides read TGTGCCAGCAGCTTGGCCGGGGGCGGGACGGTGGTTGGTACGCAGTATTTT.